The 6 T cell receptor beta chains below come from one sample, sequenced in a study of OX40 agonist ivuxolimab in advanced cancers. TCRdb keeps only in-frame clones here, not all; method: immunoSEQ multiplex PCR. The table has about 77,000 clones, around nine tenths seen once. Specimen: CD4+ or CD8+ T cells sorted from blood, collected in a trial of the OX40 agonist ivuxolimab. All receptors come from an adult with an advanced solid tumor such as melanoma, head and neck, liver or kidney cancer.

This clone was seen a few times. The rearrangement links TRBV19 to TRBJ2-7; 11 nucleotides align to TRBD1. The J segment lost 6 bases and the V segment lost 6 bases, leaving 10 bases of the junction unmatched. There are 15 residues in the CDR3. CDR1 and CDR2 from the germline V gene are LNHDA and SQIVND (reference sequence). The CDR3 nucleotides read TGTGCCAGTAGCCCCATTTACGGGACAGGGGGCGAGCAGTACTTC. Protein: CASSPIYGTGGEQYF.

The genes are TRBV7-9 and TRBJ1-5; no firm D call. CDR1 SEHNR and CDR2 FQNEAQ come from the germline V gene (reference sequence). CDR3 length: 12 residues. V was cut by 3 bases and J by 7 bases, with 7 bases left in between. The CDR3 DNA reads TGTGCCAGCAGCTTCCCAAAGCAGCCCCAGCATTTT. Its translation is CASSFPKQPQHF.

The V gene is TRBV28, the J gene TRBJ2-1, with TRBD2 matching over 7 bases. CDR1 MDHEN and CDR2 SYDVKM come from the germline V gene. The CDR3 spans 16 residues. J was trimmed by 4 bases and V by 4 bases; bases with no gene match: 10. The DNA for the CDR3 is TGTGCCAGCAGTTCCCTTCCTAGCGGAGGTTACAATGAGCAGTTCTTC. It codes for CASSSLPSGGYNEQFF.

The rearrangement uses TRBV7-2 and TRBJ1-5, with TRBD1 as a possible D gene (6 bases). The CDR3 is 16 residues long. V was trimmed by 1 base and J by 0 bases, leaving 10 bases between them. Germline CDR1 is SGHTA and CDR2 is FQGNSA. The CDR3 is CASSLVGGPSNQPQHF. DNA of the CDR3: TGTGCCAGCAGCTTAGTAGGGGGTCCTAGCAATCAGCCCCAGCATTTT.

This clone was picked up one time. This chain joins TRBV7-9 and TRBJ1-1; D is unresolved. The germline CDR1 and CDR2 sequences are SEHNR and FQNEAQ (reference sequence). The V gene lost 0 bases and the J gene lost 3 bases, with 5 bases spanning the gap. The CDR3 spans 13 residues. The CDR3 spells CASSLAPDTEAFF. For the CDR3, the DNA is TGTGCCAGCAGCTTAGCGCCAGACACTGAAGCTTTCTTT.

This clone was picked up a small number of times. The DNA of the CDR3 is TGTGCCAGCAGTGAAGGCACTGCCGTAAGAGGCTACACCTTC. Its translation is CASSEGTAVRGYTF. The V gene is TRBV6-1, the J gene TRBJ1-2; no clear D gene. The CDR3 has 14 amino acids. Per germline, CDR1 MNHNS and CDR2 SASEGT. V was cut by 1 base and J by 8 bases, with 14 bases left in between.